The 13 T cell receptor beta chains in this list originate from one sample, sequenced in a study of identical twins. TCRdb itself ran the 5' RACE reads through MiXCR, one entry per CDR3 protein. The table includes about 790,000 distinct CDR3 sequences, roughly 20% detected once. The sample also formed part of further work on T cells expressing NK-cell markers.

The source material was PBMCs. The receptors stem from a woman aged 18 to 35 in good health.

V usage is TRBV12-3 or TRBV12-4 and J usage is TRBJ2-3; TRBD2 is a possible D gene (6 bases). The CDR3 covers 16 residues. Trimming removed 5 bases at V and 2 bases at J, with 17 bases between. This CDR3 reads CASSPLGGIDTDTQYF. The CDR3 nucleotides read TGTGCCAGCAGTCCCCTTGGAGGGATTGACACAGATACGCAGTATTTT.

This clonotype has just a few counts. The chain carries TRBV12-3 or TRBV12-4 and TRBJ1-3; D gene ambiguous. CDR3 size: 15 residues. Trimming pared 1 base from V and 1 base from J, leaving 8 bases between. The CDR3 DNA follows: TGTGCCAGCAGTTTAGTAGGTCTTTCTGGAAACACCATATATTTT. This codes for CASSLVGLSGNTIYF.

The chain employs TRBV25-1 and TRBJ2-3; D gene unclear. This CDR3 is 10 amino acids long. Trimming stripped 10 bases from V and 8 bases from J, with 10 bases between. The germline gives CDR1 MGHDK, CDR2 SYGVNS. CDR3 amino acids: CATARITQYF. Here the CDR3 DNA reads TGTGCCACCGCCCGGATTACGCAGTATTTT.

This clonotype showed up just a few times. The rearrangement uses TRBV9 and TRBJ2-7; 9 bases map to TRBD2. The V gene end was trimmed by 3 bases and the J gene end by 4 bases; junction bases not matched to a gene: 8. The CDR3 sequence is 15 residues long. Germline V gene lookup returns CDR1 SGDLS and CDR2 YYNGEE. The CDR3 spells CASSGGGSGSYEQYF. DNA of the CDR3: TGTGCCAGCAGCGGGGGGGGTAGCGGGAGTTACGAGCAGTACTTC.

The rearrangement links TRBV29-1 to TRBJ1-3, with D unclear. The ends were cut back, 5 bases at V and 0 bases at J, with 5 bases in the middle. Germline assignment: CDR1 SQVTM and CDR2 ANQGSEA. CDR3 length: 12 amino acids. CDR3 region: CSVRSSGNTIYF. CDR3 DNA sequence: TGCAGCGTTCGGAGCTCTGGAAACACCATATATTTT.

There are a few counts of this clonotype. The V and J genes are TRBV20-1 and TRBJ2-1; maybe TRBD2 (6 bases). V shed 8 bases and J shed 0 bases, with 8 bases lying between them. This CDR3 region has 12 residues. The germline CDR1 and CDR2 sequences are DFQATT and SNEGSKA (reference sequence). The chain's CDR3 is CSNSGSYNEQFF. DNA of the CDR3: TGCAGTAATAGCGGCTCCTACAATGAGCAGTTCTTC.

This clonotype turned up a few times. The chain combines TRBV20-1 with TRBJ2-7; the D gene could be TRBD1 or TRBD2 (6 bases each). CDR1 and CDR2 from the germline V gene are DFQATT and SNEGSKA (reference sequence). V dropped 0 bases and J dropped 4 bases, with 13 bases sitting between them. CDR3 length equals 14 residues. The CDR3 reads CSAREGGRSYEQYF. CDR3 coding DNA: TGCAGTGCTAGAGAGGGGGGCAGATCTTACGAGCAGTACTTC.

This clonotype was observed many times. The chain has TRBV5-1 and TRBJ2-2, with a weak D call TRBD2 (6 bases). There are 14 residues in the CDR3. Germline V gene sequence: CDR1 SGHRS, CDR2 YFSETQ. Trimming removed 0 bases from V and 4 bases from J, with 7 bases in between. CDR3 nucleotide sequence: TGCGCCAGCAGCTTGGTCGGGGGCACCGGGGAGCTGTTTTTT. Translating gives CASSLVGGTGELFF.

This clonotype was recorded a few times. The J gene is TRBJ2-1, the V gene TRBV5-1, with 9 positions matching TRBD1. The CDR3 covers 14 residues. V was clipped by 4 bases and J by 5 bases; unmatched bases: 4. Per the germline V gene, CDR1 is SGHRS and CDR2 is YFSETQ. The CDR3 DNA reads as TGCGCCAGCAGCACCGGGACAGGGCACAATGAGCAGTTCTTC. It encodes CASSTGTGHNEQFF.

V gene TRBV5-1 combines with J gene TRBJ2-7; possibly TRBD1 for D (6 bases). V was shortened by 0 bases and J by 0 bases, with 13 bases between the two germline ends. Germline V CDR1 and CDR2: SGHRS, YFSETQ. This CDR3 contains 16 residues. The CDR3 DNA is TGCGCCAGCAGCTTGGCCAGACAGGCGAACTCCTACGAGCAGTACTTC. Translation: CASSLARQANSYEQYF. Variable domain in full (rest from reference TRBV5-1 and TRBJ2-7): KAGVTQTPRYLIKTRGQQVTLSCSPISGHRSVSWYQQTPGQGLQFLFEYFSETQRNKGNFPGRFSGRQFSNSRSEMNVSTLELGDSALYLCASSLARQANSYEQYFGPGTRLTVT.

This chain connects TRBV4-2 to TRBJ2-1; 9 bases are a match to TRBD1. V lost 4 bases and J lost 5; bases outside the gene matches: 6. The germline V gene encodes CDR1 LGHNA and CDR2 YNFKEQ. The CDR3 spans 15 residues. The CDR3 sequence is CASSPMGQGHNEQFF. CDR3 nucleotide sequence: TGTGCCAGCAGCCCCATGGGACAGGGACACAATGAGCAGTTCTTC.

The V call is TRBV20-1, the J call TRBJ1-2; possibly TRBD1 for D (5 bases). Germline CDR1 and CDR2: DFQATT and SNEGSKA (reference sequence). The CDR3 contains 13 residues. As DNA, the CDR3 is TGCAGCTGGGGCCAGGCTCCTGACTATGGCTACACCTTC. Translating gives CSWGQAPDYGYTF.

The chain is built from TRBV20-1 and TRBJ2-5; D gene ambiguous. The V gene lost 0 bases and the J gene lost 4 bases, with 15 bases spanning the gap. The CDR3 length is 15 residues. Per germline, CDR1 DFQATT and CDR2 SNEGSKA (reference sequence). CDR3 in DNA: TGCAGTGCTAGAGATACGACCCGCGTCAGAGAGACCCAGTACTTC. This sequence encodes CSARDTTRVRETQYF.